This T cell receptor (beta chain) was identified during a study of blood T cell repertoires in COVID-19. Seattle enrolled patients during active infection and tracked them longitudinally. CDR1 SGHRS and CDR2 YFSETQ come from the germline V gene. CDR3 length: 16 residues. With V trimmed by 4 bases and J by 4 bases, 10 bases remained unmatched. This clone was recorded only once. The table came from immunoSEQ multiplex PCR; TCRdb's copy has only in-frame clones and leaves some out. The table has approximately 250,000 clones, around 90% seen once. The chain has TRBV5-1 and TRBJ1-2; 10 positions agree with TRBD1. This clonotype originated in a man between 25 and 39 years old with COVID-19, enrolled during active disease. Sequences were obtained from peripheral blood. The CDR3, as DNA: TGCGCCAGCAGCAAACGACAGGGGGCGCCTCTCTATGGCTACACCTTC. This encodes CASSKRQGAPLYGYTF.